This TCR beta chain was captured in a study of T cells in Graves' hyperthyroidism and ophthalmopathy. In germline, CDR1 is SGHVS, CDR2 FNYEAQ. This CDR3 is built from 17 residues. With 1 base clipped from V and 4 bases from J, the junction kept 6 bases outside the gene matches. Many counts were recorded for this clonotype. Amplified TCR beta CDR3 regions derived from RNA transcripts. A set of HTBI primers served as the primers for a first-round RT-PCR of the TCR CDR3. TCRdb used MiXCR to reprocess the multiplex PCR reads, holding one entry per CDR3 protein. Counted here are hundreds of thousands of distinct CDR3 sequences, 13% to 15% occurring once; the ten biggest clones make up 9.5% to 13%.

Sequencing was carried out using blood. The sequence came from a woman aged 18-35 years with Graves' hyperthyroidism. The chain combines TRBV7-6 with TRBJ1-5; 11 nucleotides match TRBD1. This CDR3 reads CASSLGDRGWENQPQHF. The CDR3 nucleotides are TGTGCCAGCAGCTTAGGGGACAGGGGGTGGGAAAATCAGCCCCAGCATTTT.